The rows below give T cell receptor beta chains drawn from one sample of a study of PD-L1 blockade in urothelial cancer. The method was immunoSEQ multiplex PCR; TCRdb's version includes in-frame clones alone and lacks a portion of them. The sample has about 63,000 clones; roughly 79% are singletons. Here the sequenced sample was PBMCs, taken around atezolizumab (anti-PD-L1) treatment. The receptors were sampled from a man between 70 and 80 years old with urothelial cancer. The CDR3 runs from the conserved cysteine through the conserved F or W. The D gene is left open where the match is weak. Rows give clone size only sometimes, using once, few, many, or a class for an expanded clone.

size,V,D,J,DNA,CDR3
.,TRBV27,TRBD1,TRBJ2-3,TGTGCCAGCAAGGACAGGGCAACAGATACGCAGTATTTT,CASKDRATDTQYF
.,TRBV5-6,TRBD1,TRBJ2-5,TGTGCCAGCAGCGCAGGGGGAATTGAGCAGTACTTC,CASSAGGIEQYF
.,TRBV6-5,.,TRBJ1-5,TGTGCCAGCAGTCCCCAGGTTAGCAATCAGCCCCAGCATTTT,CASSPQVSNQPQHF
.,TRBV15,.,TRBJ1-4,TGTGCCACCAGCAGGCAACAGACTGAAAAACTGTTTTTT,CATSRQQTEKLFF
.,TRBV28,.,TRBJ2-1,TGTGCCAGCAGCACCACCCCCGTGCAGGCCAATGAGCAGTTCTTC,CASSTTPVQANEQFF
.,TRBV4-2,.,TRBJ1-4,TGTGCCAGCAGCCAAGAGTCGTTCGAGGGCGGAACTAATGAAAAACTGTTTTTT,CASSQESFEGGTNEKLFF
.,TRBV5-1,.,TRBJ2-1,TGCGCCAGCAGCTTGTCTGGTGGGAGGGCCAGGGGAAATGAGCAGTTCTTC,CASSLSGGRARGNEQFF
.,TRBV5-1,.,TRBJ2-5,TGCGCCAGCATCGGTCCGGGGAGAGAGACCCAGCACTTC,CASIGPGRETQHF
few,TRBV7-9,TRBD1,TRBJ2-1,TGTGCCAGCAGCTTATCGGGACAGCAGCAGTTCTTC,CASSLSGQQQFF
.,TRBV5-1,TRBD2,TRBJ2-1,TGCGCCAGCAGCTTGGCCTTAGCGGGAGGCCCCCATGAGCAGTTCTTC,CASSLALAGGPHEQFF
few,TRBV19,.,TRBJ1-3,TGTGCCAGTCGCGGGGTCTTCTCTGGAAACACCATATATTTT,CASRGVFSGNTIYF
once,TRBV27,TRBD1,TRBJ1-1,TGTGCCAGCAGTGAGACAGGGATGCCGAGGACTGAAGCTTTCTTT,CASSETGMPRTEAFF
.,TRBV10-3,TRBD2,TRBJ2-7,TGTGCCATTGGGACTAGCGGCAACTACGAGCAGTACTTC,CAIGTSGNYEQYF
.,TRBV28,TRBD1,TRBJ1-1,TGTGCCAGCAGTTCGTACAGGGGCTACACTGAAGCTTTCTTT,CASSSYRGYTEAFF
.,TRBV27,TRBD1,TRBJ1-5,TGTGCCAGCAGATCCGGCAAGCGGGACAGGGGCGATCAGCCCCAGCATTTT,CASRSGKRDRGDQPQHF
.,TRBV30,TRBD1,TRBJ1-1,TGTGCCTGGAAGGACAGGGTGCACCCTGAAGCTTTCTTT,CAWKDRVHPEAFF
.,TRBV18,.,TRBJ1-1,TGTGCCAGCTCACCACCTTCAGGCCAAAACACTGAAGCTTTCTTT,CASSPPSGQNTEAFF